These 4 T cell receptor beta chains were sequenced from one sample in a study of T cells in women clearing cervical HPV infection. Clones were read by immunoSEQ multiplex PCR, and TCRdb kept only the in-frame ones, dropping some. This sample's table reports 25,000 to 35,000 clones. The specimen was blood buffy coat. These receptors all come from a woman between 18 and 70 years old with a cervical HPV16 infection that either progressed to CIN3+ or cleared (not recorded which).

With respect to this clone: The CDR3 is cut off 3 residues early in the read; its end comes from the germline J gene. The chain carries TRBV20-1 and TRBJ1-4, with D uncertain. V lost 0 bases to trimming and J lost 3 bases, with 14 bases between them. Germline CDR1 reads DFQATT; CDR2 reads SNEGSKA (reference sequence). The length of the CDR3 is 16 residues. CDR3 bases read: TGCAGTGCTAGAGAAGTTCGCGGGTCAGCTAATGAAAAA. Protein sequence: CSAREVRGSANEK. The complete CDR3 reads CSAREVRGSANEKLFF.

A note on this clone: The missing CDR3 end, 3 residues past where the read stops, is filled in from the germline J gene. The gene calls are TRBV7-9 and TRBJ2-3; TRBD2 aligns across 7 bases. This CDR3 has 15 residues. V lost 4 bases, J lost 7 bases, and 11 bases stayed unmatched. Looked up from germline, CDR1 is SEHNR and CDR2 is FQNEAQ (reference sequence). The covered CDR3 bases are TGTGCCAGCAGCTACCCGGGACTAACCCTATATACG. This codes for CASSYPGLTLYT. The entire CDR3 reads CASSYPGLTLYTQYF.

As for this clone: Sequencing ends 3 residues short of the CDR3 end; the germline J gene provides the rest. The chain has TRBV20-1 and TRBJ2-6; D not resolved. This CDR3 comprises 14 residues. V dropped 3 bases and J dropped 4 bases, with 10 bases sitting between them. The germline V gene encodes CDR1 DFQATT and CDR2 SNEGSKA (reference sequence). The covered CDR3 bases are TGCAGTGCTAGGACGGCGGTCGGGGCCAACGTC. It yields the protein CSARTAVGANV. The whole CDR3 sequence is CSARTAVGANVLTF.

Concerning this clone itself: The read ends 3 residues shy of where the CDR3 ends; the end is completed using the germline J gene. The V gene is TRBV18, the J gene TRBJ2-7; TRBD1 is a possible D gene (5 bases). This CDR3 is built from 15 residues. The V and J ends lost 5 bases and 2 bases respectively, with 16 bases between them. CDR1 and CDR2 (germline): KGHSH, LQKENI. CDR3 amino acids: CASSYPTGSPYEQYF. The sequenced part of the CDR3 DNA is TGTGCCAGCTCATACCCTACAGGCAGTCCCTACGAG.